This T cell receptor beta chain came from a study of blood T cell repertoires in COVID-19. On the study more broadly: COVID-19 samples from acute and convalescent phases originated in the United States, Italy and Spain. The cDNA or gDNA used as material had been derived from T cells, B-cell-depleted T cells, or PBMCs.

Authors' analysis steps: Amplifying reference gene primers gave estimates of nucleated cell counts. Repertoires were generated with immunoSEQ multiplex PCR, while TCRdb's copy carries only in-frame clones and drops some. The DNA gave D and trimming, while V, J and clone size come from that table. The data hold around 100,000 clones, with more than 65% observed a single time. Germline CDR1 reads SGHVS; CDR2 reads FNYEAQ. The CDR3 extends over 18 amino acids. Trimming cost V 5 bases and J 0 bases, with 22 bases left between them. Sequencing input: peripheral blood. The source is a man between 65 and 80 years old with active or convalescent COVID-19. The chain has TRBV7-6 and TRBJ2-5; perhaps TRBD1 as D (6 bases). CDR3 residues: CASSPIGGHGTYQETQYF. The DNA for the CDR3 is TGTGCCAGCAGCCCTATAGGGGGTCACGGCACCTACCAAGAGACCCAGTACTTC.